These 7 T cell receptor beta chains were sequenced from one sample in a study of blood T cell repertoires in COVID-19. Some clones are missing from TCRdb's copy, which holds only in-frame ones; the method was immunoSEQ multiplex PCR. The sample holds 350,000 to 450,000 clones, 70% to 90% seen once. Sequenced: PBMCs or T cells enriched from blood (not recorded which). The receptors were gathered from a woman aged 18-35 years who had been exposed to COVID-19.

This chain links TRBV7-9 with TRBJ1-5, with D possibly TRBD1 on 6 matching bases. Germline CDR1 SEHNR, CDR2 FQNEAQ (reference sequence). This CDR3 contains 16 residues. Trimming removed 4 bases at V and 1 base at J, with 14 bases between. The CDR3 region is CASSSPGDSSNQPQHF. CDR3 nucleotide sequence: TGTGCCAGCAGCTCACCAGGGGATTCGAGCAATCAGCCCCAGCATTTT. Looking up the rest from reference TRBV7-9 and TRBJ1-5 gives the full variable domain: DTGVSQNPRHKITKRGQNVTFRCDPISEHNRLYWYRQTLGQGPEFLTYFQNEAQLEKSRLLSDRFSAERPKGSFSTLEIQRTEQGDSAMYLCASSSPGDSSNQPQHFGDGTRLSIL.

This clone was seen a few times. V is TRBV27 and J is TRBJ2-1; 7 positions agree with TRBD2. Trimming cost V 3 bases and J 8 bases; bases outside gene matches: 7. The germline V gene has CDR1 MNHEY and CDR2 SMNVEV (reference sequence). There are 14 residues in the CDR3. The CDR3 is CASSFLRGSDEQFF. CDR3 sequence (DNA): TGTGCCAGCAGTTTCTTGCGGGGGTCCGATGAGCAGTTCTTC.

This clone occurred once. The genes are TRBV4-3 and TRBJ2-1; TRBD2 agrees at 16 bases. CDR1 and CDR2 from the germline V gene are LGHNA and YSLEER. The CDR3 has 17 amino acids. Losses at the gene ends were 3 bases for V and 5 bases for J; bases not matched to a gene: 4. The CDR3 sequence: CASSQGLAGGQNNEQFF. As DNA, the CDR3 is TGCGCCAGCAGCCAGGGACTAGCGGGGGGGCAGAACAATGAGCAGTTCTTC.

V is TRBV4-2 and J is TRBJ1-5, with D unresolved. The CDR3 extends over 15 amino acids. Trimming pared 3 bases from V and 4 bases from J, leaving 13 bases between. Per the germline V gene, CDR1 is LGHNA and CDR2 is YNFKEQ. CDR3 protein: CASSQEHRDNQPQHF. CDR3 in DNA: TGTGCCAGCAGCCAGGAACACAGAGATAATCAGCCCCAGCATTTT.

The chain joins TRBV27 to TRBJ1-1; D is unclear. Trimming left V 0 bases short and J 7 bases short, with 12 bases between. The CDR3 length is 14 residues. Germline-derived CDR1 and CDR2 are MNHEY and SMNVEV (reference sequence). The CDR3 loop reads CASSLSWQLNEAFF. DNA for the CDR3: TGTGCCAGCAGTTTATCGTGGCAGTTGAATGAAGCTTTCTTT.

The chain employs TRBV28 and TRBJ2-1; 8 positions agree with TRBD1. J was trimmed by 8 bases and V by 2 bases; bases with no gene match: 11. CDR1 and CDR2 (germline): MDHEN, SYDVKM. The CDR3 has 16 residues. Here the CDR3 DNA reads TGTGCCAGCAGTTTAACCTTTGGACAGGGTATCTATGAGCAGTTCTTC. Its translation is CASSLTFGQGIYEQFF.

The rearrangement uses TRBV6-5 and TRBJ1-2; 7 bases fit TRBD1. This CDR3 comprises 12 residues. The trim removed 7 bases at V and 4 bases at J, leaving 3 bases unmatched. Germline-derived CDR1 and CDR2 are MNHEY and SVGAGI. The CDR3 region has the DNA TGTGCCAGCAAGGACAGGTTCTATGGCTACACCTTC. It yields the protein CASKDRFYGYTF.